The rows below give T cell receptor beta chains drawn from one sample of a study of T cell responses to AZD1222 COVID-19 vaccine. Clones were read by immunoSEQ multiplex PCR, and TCRdb kept only the in-frame ones, dropping some. The table has roughly 120,000 clones, 88% seen once. The source was peripheral blood, collected on day 0 of MenACWY control vaccination. These TCRs come from an adult in good health. CDR3s include the opening cysteine and the closing phenylalanine or tryptophan. Fields, in order: J gene, V gene, CDR3 protein.

>TRBJ1-2|TRBV28
CASSSGQGLRGGYTF
>TRBJ2-2|TRBV5-1
CASSLGLAGTATGELFF
>TRBJ1-2|TRBV28
CASRRGARGYTF
>TRBJ1-5|TRBV5-8
CASSSGQLGNQPQHF
>TRBJ2-2|TRBV14
CASSHRRDTVNTGELFF
>TRBJ1-5|TRBV2
CASSDSRVSQPQHF
>TRBJ1-4|TRBV4-1
CASSQEDVPNEKLFF
>TRBJ1-5|TRBV7-2
CASSPASGRTNQPQHF
>TRBJ2-3|TRBV5-1
CASSSLSGSRTDTQYF
>TRBJ2-3|TRBV28
CASSERALDTQYF
>TRBJ2-7|TRBV4-1
CASSQEASPFYEQYF
>TRBJ2-7|TRBV4-2
CASSQGLVSIWNEQYF
>TRBJ2-7|TRBV19
CASSTFLTSSPSYEQYF
>TRBJ1-1|TRBV2
CASRDVGQGDTEAFF
>TRBJ2-7|TRBV4-1
CASSPRQYGDTYEQYF
>TRBJ1-1|TRBV10-3
CAISESTGTEAFF
>TRBJ2-1|TRBV19
CASRGEGVHEQFF
>TRBJ2-3|TRBV10-3
CAISGRKSTDTQYF
>TRBJ2-7|TRBV30
CACERGVSYEQYF
>TRBJ1-6|TRBV28
CASSLEGWANSPLHF
>TRBJ1-5|TRBV6-5
CASSPGQPQHF
>TRBJ2-5|TRBV4-1
CASSQGPGETQYF
>TRBJ2-3|TRBV5-4
CASSSPGTDTQYF
>TRBJ2-1|TRBV5-4
CASSLGGRGTDNEQFF
>TRBJ1-1|TRBV7-9
CASRIQGYTEAFF
>TRBJ2-7|TRBV28
CASSQGPYEQYF
>TRBJ1-1|TRBV18
CASSPGVPPGTEAFF
>TRBJ2-7|TRBV28
CASRLRGEQYF
>TRBJ2-3|TRBV1
CTSSPPGTSVKRDTQYF
>TRBJ1-2|TRBV5-3
CARSLAPSQCYTF
>TRBJ1-2|TRBV7-2
CASSLGPGLYGYTF
>TRBJ2-2|TRBV5-1
CASSPRNGNTGELFF
>TRBJ2-7|TRBV4-1
CASRLADFFSYEQYF
>TRBJ1-2|TRBV5-1
CASSLESYGYTF
>TRBJ1-4|TRBV28
CASSLPGHLSTNEKLFF
>TRBJ1-1|TRBV7-9
CASSSLGASTEAFF
>TRBJ2-2|TRBV19
CASSPRDRGDTGELFF
>TRBJ2-1|TRBV10-1
CASSDGPGGSEQFF
>TRBJ2-3|TRBV4-1
CASSQDLPNFPSTDTQYF
>TRBJ1-6|TRBV30
CARTRTGVNSPLHF